These 30 T cell receptor beta chains share one sample of origin, sequenced in a study of shared clonotypes between healthy human individuals. CD45RO-negative cells were positively selected for CCR7, leaving out terminally differentiated effector memory CD45RA+ cells. Clones were read by immunoSEQ multiplex PCR, and TCRdb kept only the in-frame ones, dropping some. The sample has more than 2 million clones; about 95% are singletons. The sequencing input was naive CD8+ T cells sorted from blood. The receptors originated from a man between 18 and 35 years old in good health.

Note on this clone: This same CDR3 is encoded by further DNA sequences in the sample. The rearrangement uses TRBV5-1 and TRBJ2-2; D not certain. Germline CDR1 is SGHRS and CDR2 is YFSETQ. The CDR3 has 12 residues. Trimming stripped 3 bases from V and 5 bases from J, with 5 bases between. The chain's CDR3 is CASSWGTGELFF. Here the CDR3 DNA reads TGCGCCAGCAGCTGGGGAACCGGGGAGCTGTTTTTT.

This chain joins TRBV7-9 and TRBJ2-7, with D possibly being TRBD1 or TRBD2 (5 bases each). This CDR3 has 13 amino acids. Germline loops: CDR1 SEHNR, CDR2 FQNEAQ (reference sequence). Trimming removed 6 bases at V and 5 bases at J, with 14 bases between. CDR3 sequence: CASSLTGAHEQYF. CDR3 sequence (DNA): TGTGCCAGCAGTCTAACCGGGGCCCACGAGCAGTACTTC. Full variable domain (outside the CDR3, taken from reference TRBV7-9 and TRBJ2-7): DTGVSQNPRHKITKRGQNVTFRCDPISEHNRLYWYRQTLGQGPEFLTYFQNEAQLEKSRLLSDRFSAERPKGSFSTLEIQRTEQGDSAMYLCASSLTGAHEQYFGPGTRLTVT.

The chain couples TRBV10-3 to TRBJ2-1; D is possibly TRBD2 (7 bases). Per the germline V gene, CDR1 is ENHRY and CDR2 is SYGVKD. This CDR3 has 15 residues. V lost 2 bases and J 7 bases, leaving 15 bases between the germline ends. CDR3 sequence (DNA): TGTGCCATCAGTGAGGTAGGGGAGGGGGGAAATGAGCAGTTCTTC. Protein: CAISEVGEGGNEQFF.

This clone was seen just once. The chain combines TRBV19 with TRBJ2-5; TRBD2 matches 7 bases. With V trimmed by 3 bases and J by 3 bases, 4 bases remained unmatched. Germline V gene sequence: CDR1 LNHDA, CDR2 SQIVND (reference sequence). This CDR3 spans 14 amino acids. The CDR3, as DNA: TGTGCCAGTAGTATTGGGGGGGGAGAAGAGACCCAGTACTTC. Protein: CASSIGGGEETQYF. The whole variable domain, filled in from reference TRBV19 and TRBJ2-5, reads DGGITQSPKYLFRKEGQNVTLSCEQNLNHDAMYWYRQDPGQGLRLIYYSQIVNDFQKGDIAEGYSVSREKKESFPLTVTSAQKNPTAFYLCASSIGGGEETQYFGPGTRLLVL.

The genes are TRBV11-2 and TRBJ2-3; maybe TRBD2 (7 bases). Deletions cut 5 bases from V and 1 base from J, with 13 bases between. Germline CDR1 and CDR2: SGHAT and FQNNGV. The CDR3 contains 15 residues. The chain's CDR3 is CASSLRGGGTDTQYF. The CDR3 bases are TGTGCCAGCAGCCTTAGGGGGGGCGGCACAGATACGCAGTATTTT.

This clone was seen just once. This sequence joins TRBV9 and TRBJ2-7, with D hard to call. The CDR3 length is 14 residues. CDR1 and CDR2 (germline): SGDLS, YYNGEE. The ends were cut back, 4 bases at V and 4 bases at J, with 15 bases in the middle. Here the CDR3 DNA reads TGTGCCAGCAGCCCCACACACCGGGCTTACGAGCAGTACTTC. It yields the protein CASSPTHRAYEQYF.

This clone has a single count. The rearrangement joins TRBV27 to TRBJ1-2; a possible D gene is TRBD1 (6 bases). The germline V gene has CDR1 MNHEY and CDR2 SMNVEV (reference sequence). V dropped 4 bases and J dropped 6 bases, with 18 bases sitting between them. The CDR3 has 15 amino acids. The DNA of the CDR3 is TGTGCCAGCAGTTCGTTCTGGGGGGCTGTAGATGGCTACACCTTC. As protein: CASSSFWGAVDGYTF.

CDR3: CASSSAGGDWSYEQYF. CDR3 sequence (DNA): TGTGCCAGCAGCTCAGCAGGGGGCGACTGGTCCTACGAGCAGTACTTC. The V call is TRBV7-2, the J call TRBJ2-7; 8 positions agree with TRBD1. This CDR3 is built from 16 residues. Germline V gene lookup returns CDR1 SGHTA and CDR2 FQGNSA. V shed 4 bases, J shed 1 base, and the junction held 9 bases outside the gene matches.

Details on this clone: This CDR3 is also generated by other DNA sequences in the sample. This chain joins TRBV6-5 and TRBJ2-7, with D perhaps TRBD1 (5 bases). Germline CDR1 MNHEY, CDR2 SVGAGI. The CDR3 loop spans 13 amino acids. Between the trimmed V and J ends, which lost 0 bases and 6 bases, there was a span of 9 bases. CDR3 in DNA: TGTGCCAGCAGTTACTCAGGGGTTGGCGAGCAGTACTTC. Residues: CASSYSGVGEQYF.

CDR3 sequence reads: CASSLQGDNEQFF. In nucleotides, the CDR3 is TGTGCCAGCAGTTTACAGGGGGACAATGAGCAGTTCTTC. The chain has TRBV5-4 and TRBJ2-1; TRBD1 aligns across 8 bases. CDR3 length equals 13 residues. Germline loops: CDR1 SGHNT, CDR2 YYREEE (reference sequence). With 5 bases clipped from V and 5 bases from J, the junction kept 3 bases outside the gene matches.

The chain joins TRBV7-2 to TRBJ2-7; D gene uncertain. Deletions cut 5 bases from V and 6 bases from J, with 8 bases between. The germline gives CDR1 SGHTA, CDR2 FQGNSA. The CDR3 has 11 residues. CDR3 amino acids: CASSRPAEQYF. The CDR3 DNA reads TGTGCCAGCAGCAGACCTGCCGAGCAGTACTTC.

The chain has TRBV19 and TRBJ2-1; D possibly corresponds to TRBD2 (6 bases). This CDR3 has 15 amino acids. CDR1 is LNHDA and CDR2 is SQIVND in the germline V gene (reference sequence). V lost 4 bases and J 0 bases, leaving 10 bases between the germline ends. The DNA of the CDR3 is TGTGCCAGTAGTACTAGCGCGAGCTCCTACAATGAGCAGTTCTTC. This sequence encodes CASSTSASSYNEQFF.

This chain uses TRBV7-9 with TRBJ2-7, with TRBD2 matching over 8 bases. Germline CDR1 reads SEHNR; CDR2 reads FQNEAQ (reference sequence). V lost 6 bases, J lost 0 bases, and 10 bases stayed unmatched. This CDR3 has 16 residues. The CDR3 reads CASSRQAGGPSYEQYF. CDR3 in DNA: TGTGCCAGCAGTCGACAGGCGGGAGGCCCCTCCTACGAGCAGTACTTC.

The chain carries TRBV27 and TRBJ1-1; D unclear. The length of the CDR3 is 16 residues. Between the trimmed V and J ends, which lost 5 bases and 5 bases, there was a span of 21 bases. CDR1 and CDR2 (germline): MNHEY, SMNVEV (reference sequence). The CDR3 DNA reads TGTGCCAGCAGTCCCTCATTGGGGAATCTTCTGACTGAAGCTTTCTTT. Protein sequence: CASSPSLGNLLTEAFF.

A single count supports this clone. The CDR3 protein is CASSPTGGGHYEQYF. CDR3 DNA: TGTGCCAGCAGCCCTACAGGTGGGGGACACTACGAGCAGTACTTC. V usage is TRBV6-6 and J usage is TRBJ2-7; D might be TRBD1 (6 bases). Germline V gene lookup returns CDR1 MNHNY and CDR2 SVGAGI (reference sequence). The CDR3 runs 15 residues. The V and J ends lost 6 bases and 3 bases respectively, with 18 bases between them.

The CDR3 region has the DNA TGTGCCAGCAGTAACGGGGGATTGGGCGACATTCAGTACTTC. Its translation: CASSNGGLGDIQYF. This chain joins TRBV6-5 and TRBJ2-4, with TRBD2 as a possible D gene (6 bases). Trimming stripped 5 bases from V and 8 bases from J, with 16 bases between. CDR3 length equals 14 residues. Germline V gene lookup returns CDR1 MNHEY and CDR2 SVGAGI.

The chain carries TRBV7-2 and TRBJ2-7; a possible D gene is TRBD2 (6 bases). V shed 2 bases and J shed 0 bases, with 14 bases lying between them. The CDR3 has 16 amino acids. In germline, CDR1 is SGHTA, CDR2 FQGNSA. The DNA for the CDR3 is TGTGCCAGCAGCTTAATCGCGGGATTGAGCTCCTACGAGCAGTACTTC. This encodes CASSLIAGLSSYEQYF.

The rearrangement joins TRBV2 to TRBJ2-1, with 11 bases fitting TRBD2. The CDR3 loop spans 16 amino acids. CDR1 and CDR2 from the germline V gene are SNHLY and FYNNEI. V was pared by 1 base and J by 4 bases, with 3 bases of the junction left unmatched. In nucleotides, the CDR3 is TGTGCCAGCAGTGAAGGGACTAGCGGGCATTACAATGAGCAGTTCTTC. Protein sequence: CASSEGTSGHYNEQFF.

This chain uses TRBV27 with TRBJ2-5; TRBD1 might be the D (5 bases). Germline CDR1 and CDR2: MNHEY and SMNVEV (reference sequence). CDR3 length equals 14 residues. Trimming removed 2 bases from V and 5 bases from J, with 12 bases in between. CDR3 in DNA: TGTGCCAGCAGTTTAGGGCTAGGGGCGGAGACCCAGTACTTC. This encodes CASSLGLGAETQYF.

The J gene is TRBJ1-2, the V gene TRBV11-2; maybe TRBD1 (5 bases). The V and J ends lost 6 bases and 7 bases respectively, with 24 bases between them. Germline V gene sequence: CDR1 SGHAT, CDR2 FQNNGV. This CDR3 has 16 amino acids. The CDR3 loop is CASSLTSGLGLSGYTF. CDR3 nucleotides: TGTGCCAGCAGTCTAACCTCCGGACTGGGGCTATCTGGCTACACCTTC.

The V and J genes are TRBV19 and TRBJ2-7; D is unresolved. Germline-derived CDR1 and CDR2 are LNHDA and SQIVND (reference sequence). Deletions cut 3 bases from V and 6 bases from J, with 12 bases between. CDR3 length: 13 amino acids. The DNA of the CDR3 is TGTGCCAGTAGTATCGATGGGGAAACCGAGCAGTACTTC. Its protein is CASSIDGETEQYF. Together with reference TRBV19 and TRBJ2-7, the CDR3 gives the full variable domain: DGGITQSPKYLFRKEGQNVTLSCEQNLNHDAMYWYRQDPGQGLRLIYYSQIVNDFQKGDIAEGYSVSREKKESFPLTVTSAQKNPTAFYLCASSIDGETEQYFGPGTRLTVT.

The chain has TRBV30 and TRBJ1-4; D is undetermined. Germline V gene lookup returns CDR1 GTSNPN and CDR2 SVGIG (reference sequence). The CDR3 contains 15 residues. The V end was cut by 2 bases, the J end by 2 bases, with 12 bases between. CDR3 DNA sequence: TGTGCCTGGAGTCTATACATGGGTACTAATGAAAAACTGTTTTTT. The encoded protein is CAWSLYMGTNEKLFF.

The chain recombines TRBV2 with TRBJ1-2; D unresolved. This CDR3 contains 11 residues. Per germline, CDR1 SNHLY and CDR2 FYNNEI. V lost 7 bases and J 6 bases, leaving 9 bases between the germline ends. CDR3 DNA: TGTGCCAGCAACCGCGGGAATGGCTACACCTTC. Translation gives CASNRGNGYTF.

The CDR3 loop is CASSTGQDYNEQFF. The CDR3 DNA reads as TGTGCCAGCTCCACGGGACAGGACTACAATGAGCAGTTCTTC. V usage is TRBV18 and J usage is TRBJ2-1, with 8 nucleotides matching TRBD1. CDR3 length: 14 amino acids. After removal of 6 bases from V and 3 bases from J, the junction contained 4 bases not matched to a gene. CDR1 and CDR2 from the germline V gene are KGHSH and LQKENI.

The rearrangement links TRBV28 to TRBJ2-7; D perhaps matches TRBD1 (5 bases). The CDR3 is made up of 16 amino acids. Per the germline V gene, CDR1 is MDHEN and CDR2 is SYDVKM. V was cut by 0 bases and J by 0 bases, with 12 bases left in between. This chain's CDR3 is CASSLWVRAPSYEQYF. CDR3 coding DNA: TGTGCCAGCAGTTTATGGGTCAGGGCCCCCTCCTACGAGCAGTACTTC.

This rearrangement joins TRBV5-4 to TRBJ1-4, with D maybe TRBD1 (6 bases). The germline V gene encodes CDR1 SGHNT and CDR2 YYREEE (reference sequence). The CDR3 has 13 amino acids. Trimming removed 4 bases from V and 5 bases from J, with 9 bases in between. In DNA form, the CDR3 reads TGTGCCAGCAGCGGGGGACAAAATGAAAAACTGTTTTTT. Protein sequence: CASSGGQNEKLFF. Together with reference TRBV5-4 and TRBJ1-4, the CDR3 gives the full variable domain: ETGVTQSPTHLIKTRGQQVTLRCSSQSGHNTVSWYQQALGQGPQFIFQYYREEENGRGNFPPRFSGLQFPNYSSELNVNALELDDSALYLCASSGGQNEKLFFGSGTQLSVL.

This chain uses TRBV10-3 with TRBJ1-1, with 7 bases fitting TRBD1. Germline V gene sequence: CDR1 ENHRY, CDR2 SYGVKD. The CDR3 totals 14 residues. The trim removed 7 bases at V and 3 bases at J, leaving 8 bases unmatched. The CDR3 nucleotides read TGTGCCATCAATCCGGGACAGCATTACACTGAAGCTTTCTTT. Residues: CAINPGQHYTEAFF.

The V and J genes are TRBV4-1 and TRBJ2-7, with D perhaps being TRBD1 or TRBD2 (5 bases each). Trimming shortened V by 1 base and J by 7 bases, and 20 bases separated the two germline ends. The length of the CDR3 is 16 residues. Germline values: CDR1 MGHRA, CDR2 YSYEKL. CDR3 nucleotide sequence: TGCGCCAGCAGCCAAGCCTCACGGGGCTACGAACGGGAGCAGTACTTC. Translated, it gives CASSQASRGYEREQYF.

The V and J genes are TRBV7-9 and TRBJ2-3; no definite D call. The V and J ends lost 2 bases and 4 bases respectively, with 13 bases between them. The CDR3 runs to 15 residues. Germline CDR1 and CDR2: SEHNR and FQNEAQ (reference sequence). The CDR3 nucleotides read TGTGCCAGCAGCTTACCCACGGCTGCGGCAGATACGCAGTATTTT. This encodes CASSLPTAAADTQYF. The variable domain in full, completed from reference TRBV7-9 and TRBJ2-3, reads DTGVSQNPRHKITKRGQNVTFRCDPISEHNRLYWYRQTLGQGPEFLTYFQNEAQLEKSRLLSDRFSAERPKGSFSTLEIQRTEQGDSAMYLCASSLPTAAADTQYFGPGTRLTVL.

V usage is TRBV5-4 and J usage is TRBJ1-6; a weak D match, TRBD1 (5 bases). Germline V CDR1 and CDR2: SGHNT, YYREEE (reference sequence). V was shortened by 0 bases and J by 1 base, with 11 bases between the two germline ends. CDR3 length: 17 amino acids. CDR3 bases: TGTGCCAGCAGCTTGGGACAGCATTCATCCTATAATTCACCCCTCCACTTT. Its translation: CASSLGQHSSYNSPLHF. The entire variable domain, with the rest obtained from reference TRBV5-4 and TRBJ1-6, is as follows: ETGVTQSPTHLIKTRGQQVTLRCSSQSGHNTVSWYQQALGQGPQFIFQYYREEENGRGNFPPRFSGLQFPNYSSELNVNALELDDSALYLCASSLGQHSSYNSPLHFGNGTRLTVT.